In this sample, the clone carrying this T cell receptor (beta chain) turned up many times. Absence of ophthalmopathy progression within 18 months defined stable Graves' hyperthyroidism. CDR1 DFQATT and CDR2 SNEGSKA come from the germline V gene (reference sequence). The V and J ends lost 5 bases and 1 base, in that order; junction bases with no gene match: 4. This CDR3 has 13 amino acids. The CDR3 regions of TCR beta were amplified from RNA transcripts. In the first-round RT-PCR of the TCR CDR3, the HTBI primer set was used. TCRdb processed the multiplex PCR reads anew with MiXCR; each CDR3 protein has one entry. This table has about 210,000 distinct CDR3 sequences, around 20% appearing once. The record originates from a study of T cells in Graves' hyperthyroidism and ophthalmopathy.

J is TRBJ2-7 and V is TRBV20-1; 8 nucleotides align to TRBD2. Material: blood. The sequence came from a man in his forties or fifties with Graves' hyperthyroidism. CDR3: CSASSGGSYEQYF. CDR3 DNA: TGCAGTGCTTCCTCGGGAGGGTCCTACGAGCAGTACTTC.